This TCR beta chain was captured by sequencing in a study of T cell responses to AZD1222 COVID-19 vaccine. Trimming took 4 bases from V and 0 from J, leaving 16 bases between them. Germline CDR1 reads MGHRA; CDR2 reads YSYEKL. The CDR3 extends over 18 amino acids. The table came from immunoSEQ multiplex PCR; TCRdb's copy has only in-frame clones and leaves some out. The sample contains about 120,000 clones, over 80% of which appear only once. Analyses pooled second doses at about 4 or about 12 weeks. V and J are TRBV4-1 and TRBJ1-6; D gene uncertain. This specimen was peripheral blood, taken 28 days after the second AZD1222 dose. This clonotype originated in an adult who received the AZD1222 COVID-19 vaccine. The CDR3 bases are TGCGCCAGCAGCCCCTCATTTCCGGGATCCTCCTATAATTCACCCCTCCACTTT. Its protein product is CASSPSFPGSSYNSPLHF.